Listed below are T cell receptor beta chains from one sample, sequenced in a study of blood T cell repertoires in COVID-19. This table comes from immunoSEQ multiplex PCR, and its TCRdb copy is limited to in-frame clones, with some not included. The repertoire holds over 60,000 clones, with about 80% as singletons. Material for sequencing was peripheral blood. These receptor sequences come from a man aged 50 or older with COVID-19, enrolled during active disease. Each CDR3 is given with its conserved first and last residue. The D gene is left open where the match is weak. A row's size may be missing; if present it is once, few, many or a size class.

. | TRBD1 | TRBJ1-5 | TRBV6-5 | TGTGCCAGCAGTTCGGGACAGGGCAATCAGCCCCAGCATTTT | CASSSGQGNQPQHF
. | TRBD2 | TRBJ2-3 | TRBV15 | TGTGCCACCAGCAGAGCAGGGATGGTAGCGGGGGGCACTACATCGGTAGATACGCAGTATTTT | CATSRAGMVAGGTTSVDTQYF
. | TRBD2 | TRBJ2-3 | TRBV7-9 | TGTGCCAGCAGCAATATAGCGGGGATCGGTACGCAGTATTTT | CASSNIAGIGTQYF
once | . | TRBJ2-3 | TRBV11-2 | TGTGCCACTGCGAGCGGGAGCACAGATACGCAGTATTTT | CATASGSTDTQYF
. | TRBD1 | TRBJ2-7 | TRBV30 | TGTGCCTGGAGTGTAATTCAGGGGGCCTCCGAGCAGTACTTC | CAWSVIQGASEQYF
. | . | TRBJ2-3 | TRBV12-3/TRBV12-4 | TGTGCCAGCAGCAAGAGTAGCACAGATACGCAGTATTTT | CASSKSSTDTQYF
. | . | TRBJ1-5 | TRBV7-9 | TGTGCCAGCAGCTATACCTCAGATCAGCCCCAGCATTTT | CASSYTSDQPQHF
. | . | TRBJ2-1 | TRBV4-3 | TGCGCCAGCAGCCAAGTCGGCAGGTCGTCCTACAATGAGCAGTTCTTC | CASSQVGRSSYNEQFF
. | TRBD1 | TRBJ1-2 | TRBV2 | TGTGCCAGCAGTGACCGACAGGGTGCGGGCTACACCTTC | CASSDRQGAGYTF
few | TRBD1 | TRBJ1-2 | TRBV5-4 | TGTGCCAGCAGTTCCTCACAGGGGAACTATGGCTACACCTTC | CASSSSQGNYGYTF
. | . | TRBJ2-7 | TRBV5-4 | TGTGCCAGCAGCTTGGGGGCGGGGAGCTCCTACGAGCAGTACTTC | CASSLGAGSSYEQYF
. | . | TRBJ2-2 | TRBV9 | TGTGCCAGCAGCGTGCGCGGGGAGAACACCGGGGAGCTGTTTTTT | CASSVRGENTGELFF
. | TRBD1 | TRBJ1-3 | TRBV30 | TGTGCCTGGATAGACCTAGGGACAGGGGGAAACACCATATATTTT | CAWIDLGTGGNTIYF
. | TRBD1 | TRBJ2-1 | TRBV30 | TGTGCCTGGAGTGGAACGGGACAGTCTGAGCAGTTCTTC | CAWSGTGQSEQFF
. | . | TRBJ2-3 | TRBV3-1/TRBV3-2 | TGTGCCAGCAGCCTCTCCCTTACGCAGTATTTT | CASSLSLTQYF
few | TRBD1 | TRBJ2-1 | TRBV30 | TGTGCCTTCGTCGCACCGGGACAGGCGATCAATGAGCAGTTCTTC | CAFVAPGQAINEQFF
. | . | TRBJ2-3 | TRBV5-8 | TGTGCCAGCAGCTTGGTTTTGAGGGCGGGAGATACGCAGTATTTT | CASSLVLRAGDTQYF
. | TRBD2 | TRBJ2-3 | TRBV4-3 | TGCGCCAGCAGCCAAGGACTAGCGGGGGCACTCACAGATACGCAGTATTTT | CASSQGLAGALTDTQYF
. | TRBD2 | TRBJ2-2 | TRBV27 | TGTGCCAGCAGTACCCGACCGGGACTAGCGGGGAACACCGGGGAGCTGTTTTTT | CASSTRPGLAGNTGELFF
. | . | TRBJ2-7 | TRBV7-3 | TGTGCCAGCAGCTTAGGAGGGGGCTTCTACGAGCAGTACTTC | CASSLGGGFYEQYF
once | TRBD1 | TRBJ1-5 | TRBV27 | TGTGCCAGCAGTTTAGGAGGGGGCGGGCAGCCCCAGCATTTT | CASSLGGGGQPQHF
few | TRBD2 | TRBJ2-3 | TRBV2 | TGTGCCAGCAGGGATGGGACTAGCGGCTTCACAGATACGCAGTATTTT | CASRDGTSGFTDTQYF
. | TRBD1 | TRBJ1-5 | TRBV5-5 | TGTGCCAGCAGCCACCGGGACAGGGGTCAGCCCCAGCATTTT | CASSHRDRGQPQHF
few | . | TRBJ2-7 | TRBV6-1 | TGTGCCAGCAGTGAAGTTGAGGTCTCCTACGAGCAGTACTTC | CASSEVEVSYEQYF
once | . | TRBJ1-2 | TRBV7-9 | TGTGCCAGCAGCTTAGACAGCTATGGCTACACCTTC | CASSLDSYGYTF
once | . | TRBJ2-7 | TRBV7-6 | TGTGCCAGCAGCTCATCCTTCGGTTCCCATGCCGAGCAGTACTTC | CASSSSFGSHAEQYF
. | . | TRBJ1-1 | TRBV5-4 | TGTGCCAGCAGCTTCATTCCCAAAATGAACACTGAAGCTTTCTTT | CASSFIPKMNTEAFF
. | . | TRBJ1-1 | TRBV6-5 | TGTGCCAGCAGGAAGACAGACTACACTGAAGCTTTCTTT | CASRKTDYTEAFF
. | . | TRBJ2-7 | TRBV5-1 | TGCGCCAGCAGCGCGGACAAGGGGGTCGGCGAGCAGTACTTC | CASSADKGVGEQYF
few | TRBD1 | TRBJ1-5 | TRBV4-1 | TGCGCCAGCAGCCAAGGACAGGGGAATCAGCCCCAGCATTTT | CASSQGQGNQPQHF
. | TRBD1 | TRBJ1-2 | TRBV6-5 | TGTGCCAGCAGGGCCCCCGGGACAGGGGATGGCTACACCTTC | CASRAPGTGDGYTF
once | . | TRBJ1-1 | TRBV2 | TGTGCCAGCAGTGAGGGGGGAAGGACTGAAGCTTTCTTT | CASSEGGRTEAFF
. | . | TRBJ1-2 | TRBV4-2 | TGTGCCAGCAGCCAAGATAAAAATAACTATGGCTACACCTTC | CASSQDKNNYGYTF
. | . | TRBJ1-2 | TRBV19 | TGTGCCAGTAGTACCCAGGGTAACTATGGCTACACCTTC | CASSTQGNYGYTF
. | . | TRBJ1-1 | TRBV10-2 | TGCGCCAGCAGTGATAGGGGTCGGGTGATGAACACTGAAGCTTTCTTT | CASSDRGRVMNTEAFF
. | TRBD2 | TRBJ2-1 | TRBV29-1 | TGCAGCGTTGAAGATCTTGTGACTAGCGGGGGAGTCAGGAGCTCCTACAATGAGCAGTTCTTC | CSVEDLVTSGGVRSSYNEQFF
. | . | TRBJ1-4 | TRBV12-3/TRBV12-4 | TGTGCCAGCACGGGGGGGGCGCTTGAAAAACTGTTTTTT | CASTGGALEKLFF
few | TRBD1 | TRBJ2-7 | TRBV9 | TGTGCCAGCGGACAGGGGGCTGTCTACGAGCAGTACTTC | CASGQGAVYEQYF
. | . | TRBJ1-2 | TRBV7-6 | TGTGCCAGCAGCTCGCGGTACCCCGGAGGCAGTAACTATGGCTACACCTTC | CASSSRYPGGSNYGYTF
. | . | TRBJ1-2 | TRBV6-2/TRBV6-3 | TGTGCCAGCAGCGGTGCCCGAGACTATGGCTACACCTTC | CASSGARDYGYTF
. | . | TRBJ1-3 | TRBV6-6 | TGTGCCAGCAGTACCAGGAGGGACACCATATATTTT | CASSTRRDTIYF
few | . | TRBJ1-1 | TRBV7-2 | TGTGCCAGCAGCTTACAGGGTCTGGGCACTGAAGCTTTCTTT | CASSLQGLGTEAFF
. | TRBD1 | TRBJ1-4 | TRBV19 | TGTGCCAGTAGTTTAACCGACAGGGCCCGAGAAAAACTGTTTTTT | CASSLTDRAREKLFF
. | TRBD1 | TRBJ2-7 | TRBV4-2 | TGTGCCAGCAGCCGAGAGACAGGGATCAAGAACGAGCAGTACTTC | CASSRETGIKNEQYF
. | . | TRBJ1-2 | TRBV5-4 | TGTGCCAGCAGTTACGGACAGCCCAACTATGGCTACACCTTC | CASSYGQPNYGYTF
once | TRBD1 | TRBJ2-4 | TRBV5-1 | TGCGCCAGCAGCTCGGCCCCCGGGACAGCAGGGGACATTCAGTACTTC | CASSSAPGTAGDIQYF
. | . | TRBJ2-1 | TRBV30 | TGTGCCTGGAACTTAGGGAGGAGGCAGTTCTTC | CAWNLGRRQFF
. | TRBD2 | TRBJ2-7 | TRBV7-9 | TGTGCCAGCAGCTTACATAGCGGGGCGGACTACGAGCAGTACTTC | CASSLHSGADYEQYF
. | . | TRBJ1-2 | TRBV3-1/TRBV3-2 | TGTGCCAGCAGCCAAGGCAGGGCTGGCTACACCTTC | CASSQGRAGYTF
. | . | TRBJ1-5 | TRBV9 | TGTGCCAGCAGCGTGTCCCTGTATGATCAGCCCCAGCATTTT | CASSVSLYDQPQHF
. | TRBD2 | TRBJ2-1 | TRBV3-1/TRBV3-2 | TGTGCCAGCAGCCAGGGGTTAAGCGGGGGGGCCTACAATGAGCAGTTCTTC | CASSQGLSGGAYNEQFF